The sequence of this T cell receptor beta chain was determined in a study of sequential checkpoint blockade in melanoma. Study context: Arm A got nivolumab then ipilimumab; arm B the reverse, 1:1. Both treatment sequences were followed by maintenance nivolumab.

With 5 bases removed from V and 2 bases from J, the gap between germline ends came to 12 bases. The CDR3 consists of 14 residues. The germline V gene encodes CDR1 SGHTA and CDR2 FQGNSA. Libraries were prepared by immunoSEQ multiplex PCR; TCRdb keeps only in-frame clonotypes and omits some of them. The sample includes roughly 28,000 clones, around three quarters of them seen just once. Treatment here: randomized to nivolumab then ipilimumab (arm A) or the reverse (arm B). None of the patients previously received DNA-damaging chemotherapy. Sorted cells were live CD3+CD8+, lacking CD19 and CD56, from PBMCs.

V usage is TRBV7-2 and J usage is TRBJ2-5; perhaps TRBD1 as D (6 bases). Sequencing used CD8+ T cells sorted from blood (inferred from file names), obtained from a patient given nivolumab and ipilimumab in sequence. The clonotype comes from a human donor with melanoma. This CDR3 is CASSLSTGQETQYF. CDR3 nucleotide sequence: TGTGCCAGCAGCCTTTCGACAGGACAAGAGACCCAGTACTTC.